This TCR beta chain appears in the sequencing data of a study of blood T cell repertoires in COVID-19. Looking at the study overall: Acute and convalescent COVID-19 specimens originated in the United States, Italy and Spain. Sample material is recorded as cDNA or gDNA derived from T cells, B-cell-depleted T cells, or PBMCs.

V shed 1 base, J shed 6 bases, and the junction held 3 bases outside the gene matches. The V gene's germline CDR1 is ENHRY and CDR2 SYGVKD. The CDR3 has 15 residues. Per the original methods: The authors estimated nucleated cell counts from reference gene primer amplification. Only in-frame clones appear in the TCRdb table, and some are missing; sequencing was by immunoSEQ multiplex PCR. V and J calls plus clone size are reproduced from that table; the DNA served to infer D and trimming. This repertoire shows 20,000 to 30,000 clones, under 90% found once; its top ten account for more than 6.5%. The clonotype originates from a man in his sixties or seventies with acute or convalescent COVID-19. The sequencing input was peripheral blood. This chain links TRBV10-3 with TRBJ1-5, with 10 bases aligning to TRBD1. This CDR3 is CAISELGQGSQPQHF. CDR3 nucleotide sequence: TGTGCCATCAGTGAGTTGGGACAGGGGAGTCAGCCCCAGCATTTT.